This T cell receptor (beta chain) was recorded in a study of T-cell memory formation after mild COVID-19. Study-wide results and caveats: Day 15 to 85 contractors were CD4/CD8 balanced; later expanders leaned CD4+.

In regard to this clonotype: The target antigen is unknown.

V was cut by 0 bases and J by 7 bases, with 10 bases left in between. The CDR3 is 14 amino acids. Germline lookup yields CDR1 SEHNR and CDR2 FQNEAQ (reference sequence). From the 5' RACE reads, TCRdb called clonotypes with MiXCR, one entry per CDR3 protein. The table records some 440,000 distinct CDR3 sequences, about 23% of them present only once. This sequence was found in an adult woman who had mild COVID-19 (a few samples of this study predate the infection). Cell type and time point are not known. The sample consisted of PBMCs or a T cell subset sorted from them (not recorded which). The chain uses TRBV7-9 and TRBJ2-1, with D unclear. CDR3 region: CASSLALGTNEQFF. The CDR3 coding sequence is TGTGCCAGCAGCTTAGCACTGGGCACGAATGAGCAGTTCTTC.